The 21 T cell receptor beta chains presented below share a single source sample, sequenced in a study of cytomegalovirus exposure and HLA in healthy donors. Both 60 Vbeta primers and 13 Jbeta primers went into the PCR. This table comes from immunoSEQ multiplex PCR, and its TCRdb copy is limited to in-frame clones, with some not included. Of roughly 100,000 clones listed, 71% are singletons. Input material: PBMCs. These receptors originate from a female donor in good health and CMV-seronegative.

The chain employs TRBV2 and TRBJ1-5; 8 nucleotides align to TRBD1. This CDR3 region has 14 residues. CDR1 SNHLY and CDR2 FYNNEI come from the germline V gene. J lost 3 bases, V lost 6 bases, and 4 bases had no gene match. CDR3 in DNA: TGTGCCAGCAGCTCGGACAGGGTCAATCAGCCCCAGCATTTT. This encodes CASSSDRVNQPQHF.

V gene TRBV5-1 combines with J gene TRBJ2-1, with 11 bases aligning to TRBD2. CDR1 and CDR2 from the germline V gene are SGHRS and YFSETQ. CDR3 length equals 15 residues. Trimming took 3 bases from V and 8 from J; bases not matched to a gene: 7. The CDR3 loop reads CASSSTSGRFDEQFF. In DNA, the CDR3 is TGCGCCAGCAGCTCCACTAGCGGGAGATTCGATGAGCAGTTCTTC.

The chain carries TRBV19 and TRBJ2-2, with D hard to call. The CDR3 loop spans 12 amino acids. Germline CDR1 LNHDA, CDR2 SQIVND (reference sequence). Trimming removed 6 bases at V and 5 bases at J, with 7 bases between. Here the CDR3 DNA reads TGTGCCAGTAGCGACATAACCGGGGAGCTGTTTTTT. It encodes CASSDITGELFF.

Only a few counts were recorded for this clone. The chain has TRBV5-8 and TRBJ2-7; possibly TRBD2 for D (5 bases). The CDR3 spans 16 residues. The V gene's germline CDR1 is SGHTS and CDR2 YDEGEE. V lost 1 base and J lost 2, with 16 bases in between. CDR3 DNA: TGTGCCAGCAGCTTGTGGTCCGGGAACCAGCCCTACGAGCAGTACTTC. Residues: CASSLWSGNQPYEQYF.

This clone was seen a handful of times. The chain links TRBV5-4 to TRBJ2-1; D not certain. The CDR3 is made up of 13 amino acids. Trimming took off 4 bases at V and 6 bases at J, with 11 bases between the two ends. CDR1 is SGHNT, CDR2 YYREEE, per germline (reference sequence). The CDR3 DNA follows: TGTGCCAGCAGCCAACCCGGGTTCAATGAGCAGTTCTTC. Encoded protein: CASSQPGFNEQFF.

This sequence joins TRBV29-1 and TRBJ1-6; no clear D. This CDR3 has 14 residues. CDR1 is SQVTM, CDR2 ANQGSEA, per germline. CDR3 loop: CIRRRETYNSPLHF. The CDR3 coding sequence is TGCATACGGAGGCGAGAGACATATAATTCACCCCTCCACTTT. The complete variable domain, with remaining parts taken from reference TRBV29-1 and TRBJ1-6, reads SAVISQKPSRDICQRGTSLTIQCQVDSQVTMMFWYRQQPGQSLTLIATANQGSEATYESGFVIDKFPISRPNLTFSTLTVSNMSPEDSSIYLCIRRRETYNSPLHFGNGTRLTVT.

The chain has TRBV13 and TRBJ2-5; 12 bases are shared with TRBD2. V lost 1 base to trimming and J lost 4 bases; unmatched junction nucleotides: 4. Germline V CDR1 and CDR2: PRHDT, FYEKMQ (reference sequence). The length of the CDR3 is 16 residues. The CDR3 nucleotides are TGTGCCAGCAGCTTAGCCCCTAGCGGGAGGGGAGAGACCCAGTACTTC. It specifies CASSLAPSGRGETQYF.

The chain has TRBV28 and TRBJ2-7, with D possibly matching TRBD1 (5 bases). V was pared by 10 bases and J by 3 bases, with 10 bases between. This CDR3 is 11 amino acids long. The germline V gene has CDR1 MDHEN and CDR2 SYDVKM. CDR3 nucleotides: TGTGCCACCCTAGGGGTCTACGAGCAGTACTTC. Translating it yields CATLGVYEQYF.

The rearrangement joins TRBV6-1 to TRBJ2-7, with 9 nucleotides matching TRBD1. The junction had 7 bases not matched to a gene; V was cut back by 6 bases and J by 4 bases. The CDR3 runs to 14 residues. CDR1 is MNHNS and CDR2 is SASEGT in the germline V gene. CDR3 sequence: CASRTGTGNYEQYF. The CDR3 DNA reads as TGTGCCAGCAGAACCGGGACAGGGAATTACGAGCAGTACTTC.

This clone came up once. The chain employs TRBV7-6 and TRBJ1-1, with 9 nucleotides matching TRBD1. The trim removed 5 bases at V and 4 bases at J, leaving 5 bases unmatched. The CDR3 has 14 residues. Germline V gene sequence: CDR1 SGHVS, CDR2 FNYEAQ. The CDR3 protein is CASSPSTGGTEAFF. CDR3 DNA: TGTGCCAGCAGCCCTTCGACAGGGGGCACTGAAGCTTTCTTT.

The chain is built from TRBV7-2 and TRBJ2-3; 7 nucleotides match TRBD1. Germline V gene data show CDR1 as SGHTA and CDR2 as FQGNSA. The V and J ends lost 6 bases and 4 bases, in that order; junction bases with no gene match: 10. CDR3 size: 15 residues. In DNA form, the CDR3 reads TGTGCCAGCAGTCTGGGTACAGGGGTAGCAGATACGCAGTATTTT. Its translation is CASSLGTGVADTQYF.

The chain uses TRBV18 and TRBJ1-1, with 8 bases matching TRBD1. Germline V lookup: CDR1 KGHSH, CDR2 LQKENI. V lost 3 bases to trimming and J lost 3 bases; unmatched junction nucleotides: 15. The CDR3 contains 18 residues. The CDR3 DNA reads TGTGCCAGCTCACCGAACACTGGACAGGGAAAGGGGTACACTGAAGCTTTCTTT. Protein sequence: CASSPNTGQGKGYTEAFF.

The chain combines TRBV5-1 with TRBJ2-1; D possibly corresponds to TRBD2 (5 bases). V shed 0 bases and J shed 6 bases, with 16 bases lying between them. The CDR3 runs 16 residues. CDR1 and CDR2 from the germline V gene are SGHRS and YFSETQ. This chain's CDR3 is CASSLGVGGGSNEQFF. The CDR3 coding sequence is TGCGCCAGCAGCTTGGGGGTGGGTGGAGGCTCCAATGAGCAGTTCTTC.

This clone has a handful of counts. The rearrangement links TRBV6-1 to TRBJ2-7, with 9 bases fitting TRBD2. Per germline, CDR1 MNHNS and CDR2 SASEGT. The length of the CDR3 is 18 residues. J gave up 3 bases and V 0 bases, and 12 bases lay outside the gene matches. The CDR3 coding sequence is TGTGCCAGCAGTGAAGCAAGAGGGACTAGCCCCTTGGTCTACGAGCAGTACTTC. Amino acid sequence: CASSEARGTSPLVYEQYF.

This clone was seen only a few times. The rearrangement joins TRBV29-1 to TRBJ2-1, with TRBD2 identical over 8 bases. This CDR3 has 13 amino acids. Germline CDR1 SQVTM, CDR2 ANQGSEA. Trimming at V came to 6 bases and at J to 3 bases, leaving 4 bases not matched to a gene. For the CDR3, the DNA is TGCAGCGTAAGGACTAGCCGCTACAATGAGCAGTTCTTC. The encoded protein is CSVRTSRYNEQFF.

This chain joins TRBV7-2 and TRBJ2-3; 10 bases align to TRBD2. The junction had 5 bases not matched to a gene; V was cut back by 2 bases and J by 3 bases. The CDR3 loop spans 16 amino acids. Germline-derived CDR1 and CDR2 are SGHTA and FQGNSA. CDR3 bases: TGTGCCAGCAGCTTATTCCCTAGCGGGAGAACAGATACGCAGTATTTT. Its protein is CASSLFPSGRTDTQYF.

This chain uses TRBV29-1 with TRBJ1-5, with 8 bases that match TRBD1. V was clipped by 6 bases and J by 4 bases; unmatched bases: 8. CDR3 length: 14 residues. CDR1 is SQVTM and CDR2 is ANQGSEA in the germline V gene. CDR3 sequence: CSVLGQEENQPQHF. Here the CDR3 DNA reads TGCAGCGTGCTGGGACAGGAAGAGAATCAGCCCCAGCATTTT.

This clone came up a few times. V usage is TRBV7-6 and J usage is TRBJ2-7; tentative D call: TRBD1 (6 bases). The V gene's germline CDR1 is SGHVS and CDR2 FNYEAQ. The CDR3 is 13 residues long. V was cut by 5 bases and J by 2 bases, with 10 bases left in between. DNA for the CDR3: TGTGCCAGCAGCCCGGGACATGCCTACGAGCAGTACTTC. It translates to CASSPGHAYEQYF.

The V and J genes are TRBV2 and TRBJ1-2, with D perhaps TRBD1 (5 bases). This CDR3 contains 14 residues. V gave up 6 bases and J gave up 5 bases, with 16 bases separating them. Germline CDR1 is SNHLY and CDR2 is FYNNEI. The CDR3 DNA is TGTGCCAGCAGCCCCGGGACTTCTCGGTATGGCTACACCTTC. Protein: CASSPGTSRYGYTF.

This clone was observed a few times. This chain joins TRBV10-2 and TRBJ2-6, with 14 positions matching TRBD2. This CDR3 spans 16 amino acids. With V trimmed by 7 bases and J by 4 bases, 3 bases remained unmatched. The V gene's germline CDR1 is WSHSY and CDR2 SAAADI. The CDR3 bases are TGCGCCAGCAAGGGACTAGCGGGAGTCGGGGCCAACGTCCTGACTTTC. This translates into CASKGLAGVGANVLTF.

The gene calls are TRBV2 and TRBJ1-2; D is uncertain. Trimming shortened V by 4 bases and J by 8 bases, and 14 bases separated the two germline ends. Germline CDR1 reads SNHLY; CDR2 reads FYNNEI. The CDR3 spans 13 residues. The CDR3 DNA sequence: TGTGCCAGCAGTGGGTTCGAGATTGAAGGCTACACCTTC. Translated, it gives CASSGFEIEGYTF.